This T cell receptor (beta chain) comes out of a study of post-analysis software for immune sequencing data. Study-level information: Multiple sclerosis in the patients followed relapsing-remitting, secondary progressive and progressive-relapsing courses.

General study points: Patients with multiple sclerosis recorded significantly lower normalized Chao1 diversity than controls, the study found.

Remarks on this clonotype: Its specificity is not known.

The TCR beta cDNA libraries contained unique molecular identifiers. TCRdb used MiXCR to reprocess the PCR reads, holding one entry per CDR3 protein. The data show about 770,000 distinct CDR3 sequences, with 40% to 55% seen just once and 4.9% held by the top ten. The sample comprised blood. The sequence derives from a girl aged 10-17 years with multiple sclerosis.

CDR3 nucleotide sequence: TGTGCCAGCAGACTAAGGGATGAGCAGTTCTTC. It is translated as CASRLRDEQFF. This chain connects TRBV28 to TRBJ2-1; D ambiguous. V gave up 6 bases and J gave up 8 bases, with 8 bases separating them. Per the germline V gene, CDR1 is MDHEN and CDR2 is SYDVKM. CDR3 length: 11 amino acids.